The rows below give T cell receptor beta chains drawn from one sample of a study of shared clonotypes between healthy human individuals. The data were produced by immunoSEQ multiplex PCR, yet TCRdb's version contains in-frame clones alone and is incomplete. Of under 2.5 million clones in the sample, about 90% are singletons; the top ten hold approximately 0.41%. The sample comprised naive CD4+ T cells from PBMCs. The receptors were gathered from a man aged 18 to 30 in good health. Some clones in this sample may be carry-over from other donors' samples. The CDR3 runs from the conserved cysteine through the conserved F or W. D genes are given only for firm matches. A row's size may be missing; if present it is once, few, many or a size class.

CDR3	DNA	V	D	size	J
CASSLDWTASYEQYF	TGTGCCAGCAGCTTAGATTGGACAGCCTCCTACGAGCAGTACTTC	TRBV11-2	.	.	TRBJ2-7
CASSLVLAGGSEQYF	TGTGCCAGCAGCTTGGTGTTAGCGGGAGGAAGCGAGCAGTACTTC	TRBV5-8	TRBD2	.	TRBJ2-7
CASSLDRVVSGELFF	TGCGCCAGCAGCCTGGACAGGGTGGTATCCGGGGAGCTGTTTTTT	TRBV5-1	TRBD1	.	TRBJ2-2
CAWNWGTGVTQYF	TGTGCCTGGAATTGGGGGACAGGTGTGACCCAGTACTTC	TRBV19	TRBD1	.	TRBJ2-5
CASSPRTGGNNANYGYTF	TGTGCCAGCAGCCCACGAACAGGTGGGAATAATGCTAACTATGGCTACACCTTC	TRBV7-6	.	.	TRBJ1-2
CASSPRPTFSYEQYF	TGTGCCAGCAGTCCCCGTCCGACGTTTTCCTACGAGCAGTACTTC	TRBV27	.	.	TRBJ2-7
CATRRLGTFEAFF	TGTGCCACCCGTCGTTTAGGGACCTTTGAAGCTTTCTTT	TRBV19	.	.	TRBJ1-1
CASSFNTYSDTQYF	TGCGCCAGCAGCTTCAACACTTACTCAGATACGCAGTATTTT	TRBV5-1	.	once	TRBJ2-3
CASSLGGASVGNTEAFF	TGTGCCAGCAGCTTAGGCGGCGCTTCAGTAGGGAACACTGAAGCTTTCTTT	TRBV7-3	.	.	TRBJ1-1
CASRQTGGPEAFF	TGTGCCAGCAGACAGACAGGGGGGCCTGAAGCTTTCTTT	TRBV6-5	TRBD1	.	TRBJ1-1
CASRDRAYGNQPQHF	TGTGCCAGCAGAGACCGGGCGTATGGCAATCAGCCCCAGCATTTT	TRBV28	.	.	TRBJ1-5
CASSSTGGTNTEAFF	TGTGCCAGCAGCTCAACAGGGGGCACAAACACTGAAGCTTTCTTT	TRBV7-9	TRBD1	.	TRBJ1-1
CASSIPGQETQYF	TGTGCCAGCAGCATTCCAGGGCAGGAGACCCAGTACTTC	TRBV5-4	.	.	TRBJ2-5
CASSPDGSSGNTIYF	TGCGCCAGCAGCCCCGACGGGAGCTCTGGAAACACCATATATTTT	TRBV5-1	.	.	TRBJ1-3
CASSQSRELFF	TGTGCCAGCTCCCAGAGCCGGGAGCTGTTTTTT	TRBV18	.	.	TRBJ2-2
CASSPVGLRSGNTIYF	TGTGCCAGCTCACCTGTCGGACTTCGCTCTGGAAACACCATATATTTT	TRBV18	.	.	TRBJ1-3
CASRGRQGTGNTIYF	TGTGCCAGCAGGGGACGACAGGGGACTGGAAACACCATATATTTT	TRBV11-3	TRBD1	once	TRBJ1-3
CATEPDRNTEAFF	TGTGCCACCGAGCCGGACAGGAACACTGAAGCTTTCTTT	TRBV15	.	once	TRBJ1-1
CASPTGWGTEAFF	TGTGCCAGCCCGACAGGGTGGGGCACTGAAGCTTTCTTT	TRBV6-6	TRBD1	.	TRBJ1-1
CASGFYDEQYF	TGTGCCAGCGGGTTCTATGACGAGCAGTACTTC	TRBV7-9	.	few	TRBJ2-7
CASSFSGTGTGEQYF	TGTGCCAGCAGTTTCTCGGGTACTGGAACGGGCGAGCAGTACTTC	TRBV6-6	.	many	TRBJ2-7
CASSEAEGLYNEQFF	TGTGCCAGCAGTGAAGCTGAAGGCCTCTACAATGAGCAGTTCTTC	TRBV6-1	.	.	TRBJ2-1
CASSQEIGVGELFF	TGCGCCAGCAGCCAAGAAATCGGGGTCGGGGAGCTGTTTTTT	TRBV4-3	.	.	TRBJ2-2
CASGRGSYNEQFF	TGTGCCAGCGGGAGAGGTTCCTACAATGAGCAGTTCTTC	TRBV2	.	.	TRBJ2-1
CSVLGVFPGPTRGEQYF	TGCAGCGTTTTGGGGGTCTTTCCCGGGCCGACCCGGGGCGAGCAGTACTTC	TRBV29-1	.	.	TRBJ2-7
CASSFTFSGRNEQFF	TGTGCCAGCAGCTTTACCTTTAGCGGGAGGAATGAGCAGTTCTTC	TRBV9	TRBD2	.	TRBJ2-1
CAWSVKVINEKLFF	TGTGCCTGGAGTGTAAAGGTCATTAATGAAAAACTGTTTTTT	TRBV30	.	.	TRBJ1-4
CASRLRAGGADTQYF	TGTGCCAGCAGGTTGAGAGCGGGAGGGGCGGATACGCAGTATTTT	TRBV7-3	TRBD2	.	TRBJ2-3
CASSLSTGGIYGYTF	TGTGCCAGCAGCTTATCGACAGGGGGCATCTATGGCTACACCTTC	TRBV14	TRBD1	.	TRBJ1-2